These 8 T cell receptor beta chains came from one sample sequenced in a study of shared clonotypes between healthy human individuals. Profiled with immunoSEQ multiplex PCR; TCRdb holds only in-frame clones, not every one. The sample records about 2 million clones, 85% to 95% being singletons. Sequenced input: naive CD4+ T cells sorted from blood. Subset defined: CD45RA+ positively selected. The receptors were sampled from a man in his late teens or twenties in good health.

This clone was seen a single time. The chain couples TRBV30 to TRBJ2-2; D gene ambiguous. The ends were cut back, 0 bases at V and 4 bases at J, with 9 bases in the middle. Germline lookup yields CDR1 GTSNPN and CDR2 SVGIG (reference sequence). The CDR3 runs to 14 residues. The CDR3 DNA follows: TGTGCCTGGAGTGTAAGTGGGGTCACCGGGGAGCTGTTTTTT. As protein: CAWSVSGVTGELFF.

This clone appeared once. CDR3 in DNA: TGTGCCAGCCTAAAGAGTACGTTGTGGGCTGAAGCTTTCTTT. Residues: CASLKSTLWAEAFF. The gene calls are TRBV6-5 and TRBJ1-1, with D unresolved. CDR1 and CDR2 (germline): MNHEY, SVGAGI. The CDR3 is 14 residues long. Trimming pared 8 bases from V and 6 bases from J, leaving 19 bases between.

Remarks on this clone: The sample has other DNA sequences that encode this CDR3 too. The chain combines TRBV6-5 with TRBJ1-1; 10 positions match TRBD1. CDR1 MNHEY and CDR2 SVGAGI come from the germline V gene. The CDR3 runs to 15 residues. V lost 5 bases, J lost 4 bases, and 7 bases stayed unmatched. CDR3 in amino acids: CASSRQGAGGTEAFF. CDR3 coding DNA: TGTGCCAGCAGTCGACAGGGGGCAGGCGGCACTGAAGCTTTCTTT.

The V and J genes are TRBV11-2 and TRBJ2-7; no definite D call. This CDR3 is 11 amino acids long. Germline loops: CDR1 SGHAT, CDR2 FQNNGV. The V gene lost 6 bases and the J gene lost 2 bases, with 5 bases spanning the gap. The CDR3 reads CASRDTYEQYF. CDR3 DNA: TGTGCCAGCAGGGATACCTACGAGCAGTACTTC.

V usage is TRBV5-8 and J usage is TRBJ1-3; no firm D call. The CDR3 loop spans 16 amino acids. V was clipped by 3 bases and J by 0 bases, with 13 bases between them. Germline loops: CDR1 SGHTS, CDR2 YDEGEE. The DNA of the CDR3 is TGTGCCAGCAGCTACTGGACCGCAAACTCTGGAAACACCATATATTTT. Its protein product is CASSYWTANSGNTIYF.

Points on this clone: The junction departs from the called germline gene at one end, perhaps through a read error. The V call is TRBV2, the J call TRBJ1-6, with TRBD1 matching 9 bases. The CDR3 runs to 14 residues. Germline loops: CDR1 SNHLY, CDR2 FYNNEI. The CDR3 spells CASREGTGNSPLHF. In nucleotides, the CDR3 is TGTGCCAGCAGAGAAGGGACAGGGAATTCACCCCTCCACTTT. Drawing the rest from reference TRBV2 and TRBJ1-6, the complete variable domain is EPEVTQTPSHQVTQMGQEVILRCVPISNHLYFYWYRQILGQKVEFLVSFYNNEISEKSEIFDDQFSVERPDGSNFTLKIRSTKLEDSAMYFCASREGTGNSPLHFGNGTRLTVT.

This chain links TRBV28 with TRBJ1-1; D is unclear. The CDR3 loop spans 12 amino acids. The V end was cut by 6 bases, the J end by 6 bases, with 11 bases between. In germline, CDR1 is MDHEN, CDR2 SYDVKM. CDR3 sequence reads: CASRERDPEAFF. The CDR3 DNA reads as TGTGCCAGCAGGGAAAGGGATCCTGAAGCTTTCTTT.

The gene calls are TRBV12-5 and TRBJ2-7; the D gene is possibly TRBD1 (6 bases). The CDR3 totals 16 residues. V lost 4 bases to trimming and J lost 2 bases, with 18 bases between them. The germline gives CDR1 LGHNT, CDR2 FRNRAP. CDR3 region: CASGYQPGHETYEQYF. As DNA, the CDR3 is TGTGCTAGTGGTTATCAGCCGGGACATGAAACCTACGAGCAGTACTTC.